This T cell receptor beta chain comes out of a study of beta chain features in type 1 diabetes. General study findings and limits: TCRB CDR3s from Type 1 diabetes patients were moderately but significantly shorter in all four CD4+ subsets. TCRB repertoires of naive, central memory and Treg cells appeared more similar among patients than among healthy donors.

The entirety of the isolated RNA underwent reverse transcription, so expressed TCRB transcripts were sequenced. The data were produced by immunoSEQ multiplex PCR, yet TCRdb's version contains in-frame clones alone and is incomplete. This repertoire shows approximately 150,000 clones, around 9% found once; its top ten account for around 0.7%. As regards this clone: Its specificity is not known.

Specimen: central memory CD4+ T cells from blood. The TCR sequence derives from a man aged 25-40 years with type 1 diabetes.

The CDR3 DNA sequence: TGTGCCAGCAGCCCGGACAGGGAACATGGCTACACCTTC. Protein product: CASSPDREHGYTF. V usage is TRBV28 and J usage is TRBJ1-2; 8 bases are a match to TRBD1. Per the germline V gene, CDR1 is MDHEN and CDR2 is SYDVKM. This CDR3 comprises 13 residues. The trim removed 6 bases at V and 6 bases at J, leaving 6 bases unmatched.